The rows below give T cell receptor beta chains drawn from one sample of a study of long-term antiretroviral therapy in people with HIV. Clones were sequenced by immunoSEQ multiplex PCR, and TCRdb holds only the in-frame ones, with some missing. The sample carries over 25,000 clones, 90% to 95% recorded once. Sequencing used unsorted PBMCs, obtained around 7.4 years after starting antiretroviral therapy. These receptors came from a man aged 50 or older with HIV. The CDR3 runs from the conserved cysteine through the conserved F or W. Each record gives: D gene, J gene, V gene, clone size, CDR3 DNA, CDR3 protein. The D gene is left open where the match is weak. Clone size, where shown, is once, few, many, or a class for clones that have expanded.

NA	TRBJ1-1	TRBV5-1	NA	TGCGCCAGCCGGGACCCACACACTGAAGCTTTCTTT	CASRDPHTEAFF
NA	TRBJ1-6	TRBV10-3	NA	TGTGCCATCAGTGAGTCGAATGGGAATTCACCCCTCCACTTT	CAISESNGNSPLHF
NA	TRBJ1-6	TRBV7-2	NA	TGTGCCAGCAGCTTCCCACAGCGGCGATTGGTTTCACCCCTCCACTTT	CASSFPQRRLVSPLHF
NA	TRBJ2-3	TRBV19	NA	TGTGCCAGTGGCCGGGGGGCAACTTCTGCAGATACGCAGTATTTT	CASGRGATSADTQYF
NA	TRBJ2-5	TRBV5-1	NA	TGCGCCAGCAGCTGGGAGTTCCGCAACATACAAGAGACCCAGTACTTC	CASSWEFRNIQETQYF
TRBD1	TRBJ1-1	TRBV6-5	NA	TGTGCCAGCAGTTTCTACCCTCAGGGGGGAGACACTGAAGCTTTCTTT	CASSFYPQGGDTEAFF
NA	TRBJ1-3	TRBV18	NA	TGTGCCAGCTCCCCGGGCAGGGCCGGAAACACCATATATTTT	CASSPGRAGNTIYF
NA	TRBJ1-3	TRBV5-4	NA	TGTGCCAGCAGCCTGGGGGACACCTTCTCTGGAAACACCATATATTTT	CASSLGDTFSGNTIYF
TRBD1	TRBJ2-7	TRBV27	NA	TGTGCCAGCAGGACGACAGGGTACGAGCAGTACTTC	CASRTTGYEQYF
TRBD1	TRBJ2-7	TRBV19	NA	TGTGCCAGGGACCGGGACAGGGAGTCCCGGTCCTCCTACGAGCAGTACTTC	CARDRDRESRSSYEQYF
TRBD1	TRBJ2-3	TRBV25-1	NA	TGTGCCAGCAGTGGTGACAGGGGAAATTCAGATACGCAGTATTTT	CASSGDRGNSDTQYF
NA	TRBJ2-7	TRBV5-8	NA	TGTGCCAGCAGCGTGGACGGACCCTACGAGCAGTACTTC	CASSVDGPYEQYF
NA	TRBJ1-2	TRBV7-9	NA	TGTGCCAGCAGCGCATGGGGTGGGGGATCTAACTATGGCTACACCTTC	CASSAWGGGSNYGYTF
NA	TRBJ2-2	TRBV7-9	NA	TGTGCCAGCAGCTTAGCGGGCGCCCGGGAGCTGTTTTTT	CASSLAGARELFF
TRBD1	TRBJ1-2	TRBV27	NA	TGTGCCAGCAGCACCTCGACAGGGGTCTATGGCTACACCTTC	CASSTSTGVYGYTF
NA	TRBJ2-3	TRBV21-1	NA	TGTGCCAGCAGCAAATTCCCCGATGGGGGCACAGATACGCAGTATTTT	CASSKFPDGGTDTQYF
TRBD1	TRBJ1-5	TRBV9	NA	TGTGCCAGCAGCTCCGGACAGGGGAGTAATCAGCCCCAGCATTTT	CASSSGQGSNQPQHF
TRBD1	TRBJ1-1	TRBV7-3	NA	TGTGCCAGCAGCTTAATAGGGGGCGACACTGAAGCTTTCTTT	CASSLIGGDTEAFF
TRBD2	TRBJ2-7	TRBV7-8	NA	TGTGCCAGCGGGACTAGCGGGGGGCAAACCTACGAGCAGTACTTC	CASGTSGGQTYEQYF
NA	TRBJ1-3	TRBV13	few	TGTGCCAGCAGCTTAGGCCGGCTCGGAGGCTCTGGAAACACCATATATTTT	CASSLGRLGGSGNTIYF
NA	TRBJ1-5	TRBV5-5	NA	TGTGCCAGCAGCTTGGTGGCAGGGAAGAATCATCCCCAGCATTTT	CASSLVAGKNHPQHF